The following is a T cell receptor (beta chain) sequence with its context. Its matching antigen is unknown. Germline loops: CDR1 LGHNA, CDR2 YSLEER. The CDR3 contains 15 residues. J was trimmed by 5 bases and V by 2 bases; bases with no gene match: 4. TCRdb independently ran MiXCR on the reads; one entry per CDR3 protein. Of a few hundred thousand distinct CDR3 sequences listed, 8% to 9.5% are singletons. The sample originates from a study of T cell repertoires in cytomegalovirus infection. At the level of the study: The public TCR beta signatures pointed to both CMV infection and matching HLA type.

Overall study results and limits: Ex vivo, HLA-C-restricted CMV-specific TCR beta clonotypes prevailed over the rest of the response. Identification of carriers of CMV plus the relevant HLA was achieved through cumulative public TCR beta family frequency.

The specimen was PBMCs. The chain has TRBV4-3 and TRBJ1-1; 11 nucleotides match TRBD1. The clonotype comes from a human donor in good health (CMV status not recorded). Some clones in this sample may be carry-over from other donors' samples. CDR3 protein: CASSQKGQGGTEAFF. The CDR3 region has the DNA TGCGCCAGCAGCCAAAAGGGACAGGGGGGGACTGAAGCTTTCTTT.